The 32 T cell receptor beta chains presented below share a single source sample, sequenced in a study of T cell responses to AZD1222 COVID-19 vaccine. The repertoire was sequenced with immunoSEQ multiplex PCR; TCRdb's copy has only in-frame clones and lacks some. The repertoire consists of some 170,000 clones, with 85% to 95% occurring once and the leading ten covering roughly 1%. Sequencing used peripheral blood, obtained on day 0 of AZD1222 vaccination. These receptors were obtained from an adult in good health.

The J gene is TRBJ2-7, the V gene TRBV29-1; tentative D call: TRBD1 (6 bases). The germline gives CDR1 SQVTM, CDR2 ANQGSEA. V was trimmed by 1 base and J by 3 bases, leaving 13 bases between them. The CDR3 consists of 14 residues. Here the CDR3 reads CSVEAGDPLYEQYF. In nucleotides, the CDR3 is TGCAGCGTTGAAGCAGGGGACCCCCTCTACGAGCAGTACTTC.

The V gene is TRBV2, the J gene TRBJ1-1, with D perhaps TRBD1 (5 bases). The CDR3 length is 12 residues. CDR1 is SNHLY, CDR2 FYNNEI, per germline. V gave up 10 bases and J gave up 9 bases, with 18 bases separating them. In nucleotides, the CDR3 is TGTGCCACCGACAGCTCGGACACAAAAGCTTTCTTT. Its protein is CATDSSDTKAFF.

The chain links TRBV5-1 to TRBJ2-3; D is uncertain. The CDR3 sequence is 15 residues long. Trimming pared 1 base from V and 0 bases from J, leaving 9 bases between. Germline V gives CDR1 SGHRS, CDR2 YFSETQ. DNA of the CDR3: TGCGCCAGCAGCTTGACGTCCGCTAGCACAGATACGCAGTATTTT. Its translation is CASSLTSASTDTQYF.

The V and J genes are TRBV4-3 and TRBJ1-4; TRBD1 matches at 8 bases. J lost 5 bases, V lost 1 base, and 0 bases had no gene match. The CDR3 totals 14 residues. Germline assignment: CDR1 LGHNA and CDR2 YSLEER. CDR3 in amino acids: CASSQGTGNEKLFF. The CDR3 DNA follows: TGCGCCAGCAGCCAAGGGACAGGGAATGAAAAACTGTTTTTT.

The J gene is TRBJ1-6, the V gene TRBV4-1; no clear D. The CDR3 sequence is 16 residues long. Trimming removed 1 base from V and 4 bases from J, with 11 bases in between. From germline, CDR1 is MGHRA and CDR2 YSYEKL. The chain's CDR3 is CASSQVPRLYNSPLHF. CDR3 DNA: TGCGCCAGCAGCCAAGTACCCAGGCTTTATAATTCACCCCTCCACTTT.

The chain carries TRBV7-8 and TRBJ2-3; D is unresolved. Trimming stripped 2 bases from V and 1 base from J, with 16 bases between. Germline V lookup: CDR1 SGHVS, CDR2 FQNEAQ. This CDR3 is 17 amino acids long. The CDR3, as DNA: TGTGCCAGCAGCTTATATCTGAGTGGTACTCGCACAGATACGCAGTATTTT. It translates to CASSLYLSGTRTDTQYF. Full variable domain (outside the CDR3, taken from reference TRBV7-8 and TRBJ2-3): GAGVSQSPRYKVAKRGQDVALRCDPISGHVSLFWYQQALGQGPEFLTYFQNEAQLDKSGLPSDRFFAERPEGSVSTLKIQRTQQEDSAVYLCASSLYLSGTRTDTQYFGPGTRLTVL.

V is TRBV3-1 (or the pseudogene TRBV3-2) and J is TRBJ2-7; D not resolved. In germline, CDR1 is LGHDT, CDR2 YNNKEL (reference sequence). The V end lost 4 bases, the J end lost 2 bases, and 15 bases lay between the germline ends. CDR3 length equals 15 residues. The CDR3 nucleotides are TGTGCCAGCAGCCCTGAGACTCATATGACCTACGAGCAGTACTTC. It encodes CASSPETHMTYEQYF.

The rearrangement uses TRBV2 and TRBJ1-1, with 8 bases identical to TRBD1. Per germline, CDR1 SNHLY and CDR2 FYNNEI. Losses at the gene ends were 4 bases for V and 6 bases for J; bases not matched to a gene: 7. The CDR3 spans 14 residues. For the CDR3, the DNA is TGTGCCAGCAGTGTCGACAGGGGCAGGGCTGAAGCTTTCTTT. Residues: CASSVDRGRAEAFF.

This sequence joins TRBV7-3 and TRBJ1-2, with 8 bases identical to TRBD1. Germline V lookup: CDR1 SGHTA, CDR2 FQGTGA. The CDR3 length is 15 residues. The J segment lost 5 bases and the V segment lost 5 bases, leaving 10 bases of the junction unmatched. The CDR3 spells CASSPTGQGQYGYTF. DNA for the CDR3: TGTGCCAGCAGCCCAACCGGACAGGGCCAATATGGCTACACCTTC.

The V gene is TRBV29-1, the J gene TRBJ1-1; unclear D gene. The V end was cut by 3 bases, the J end by 7 bases, with 9 bases between. CDR1 SQVTM and CDR2 ANQGSEA come from the germline V gene. The CDR3 has 11 residues. Here the CDR3 DNA reads TGCAGCGTTGAGGGCGGTTATGAAGCTTTCTTT. This gives the protein CSVEGGYEAFF.

A single count supports this clone. In nucleotides, the CDR3 is TGTGCCAGCCGAAGCTTGGGGGACCCGAACACTGAAGCTTTCTTT. Translated: CASRSLGDPNTEAFF. This chain uses TRBV18 with TRBJ1-1; a possible D gene is TRBD1 (5 bases). The CDR3 contains 15 residues. Germline CDR1 is KGHSH and CDR2 is LQKENI. Trimming took 8 bases from V and 1 from J, leaving 17 bases between them.

The V gene is TRBV14, the J gene TRBJ1-6, with TRBD1 matching 7 bases. This CDR3 is built from 13 residues. Trimming removed 5 bases from V and 8 bases from J; junction bases left unmatched: 3. Germline values: CDR1 SGHDN, CDR2 FVKESK. Here the CDR3 reads CASSTGVDSPLHF. Written as DNA, the CDR3 is TGTGCCAGCAGCACAGGGGTCGATTCACCCCTCCACTTT. The variable domain in full, completed from reference TRBV14 and TRBJ1-6, reads EAGVTQFPSHSVIEKGQTVTLRCDPISGHDNLYWYRRVMGKEIKFLLHFVKESKQDESGMPNNRFLAERTGGTYSTLKVQPAELEDSGVYFCASSTGVDSPLHFGNGTRLTVT.

The chain is built from TRBV2 and TRBJ1-2; TRBD1 might be the D (6 bases). V shed 6 bases and J shed 8 bases, with 19 bases lying between them. The CDR3 totals 14 residues. Germline CDR1 reads SNHLY; CDR2 reads FYNNEI. The CDR3 here is CASSLTGQYEGYTF. In nucleotides, the CDR3 is TGTGCCAGCAGCCTAACTGGACAGTACGAGGGCTACACCTTC.

The chain employs TRBV29-1 and TRBJ1-2; tentatively, D is TRBD1 (5 bases). Germline CDR1 SQVTM, CDR2 ANQGSEA. The CDR3 is 13 amino acids. Trimming stripped 6 bases from V and 3 bases from J, with 14 bases between. CDR3 DNA sequence: TGCAGCGTGACGGCCGGGACGGACTATGGCTACACCTTC. Translation: CSVTAGTDYGYTF.

This chain connects TRBV19 to TRBJ2-6, with no clear D. Deletions cut 5 bases from V and 0 bases from J, with 11 bases between. The CDR3 covers 16 residues. The V gene's germline CDR1 is LNHDA and CDR2 SQIVND (reference sequence). The CDR3 region has the DNA TGTGCCAGTAGTCCCAGAAGTGGCTCTGGGGCCAACGTCCTGACTTTC. Translated: CASSPRSGSGANVLTF.

The chain has TRBV21-1 and TRBJ1-2; the table's D gene call, TRBD1, was not cross checked with the DNA. TRBV21-1 is a listed pseudogene. This CDR3 contains 15 residues. The CDR3 spells CASSKDRLANYGYTF. As DNA, the CDR3 is TGTGCCAGCAGCAAAGACAGGCTAGCTAACTATGGCTACACCTTC.

V and J are TRBV19 and TRBJ1-3; the match to TRBD1 covers 7 bases. Trimming removed 6 bases from V and 4 bases from J; junction bases left unmatched: 12. Germline CDR1 is LNHDA and CDR2 is SQIVND (reference sequence). The CDR3 runs to 16 residues. The CDR3 reads CASSSYATGAGNTIYF. The CDR3 DNA follows: TGTGCCAGTAGCTCCTACGCAACAGGGGCGGGAAACACCATATATTTT.

V usage is TRBV2 and J usage is TRBJ1-1; D perhaps matches TRBD1 (6 bases). Germline V lookup: CDR1 SNHLY, CDR2 FYNNEI. The V and J ends lost 6 bases and 1 base respectively, with 9 bases between them. The CDR3 length is 13 residues. Written as DNA, the CDR3 is TGTGCCAGCAGGGACAGCCCGAACACTGAAGCTTTCTTT. Its protein product is CASRDSPNTEAFF.

This chain joins TRBV2 and TRBJ1-6, with a possible D match to TRBD1 (5 bases). The germline CDR1 and CDR2 sequences are SNHLY and FYNNEI. Trimming shortened V by 8 bases and J by 7 bases, and 18 bases separated the two germline ends. This CDR3 comprises 15 residues. This CDR3 is CASAINRRGNSPLHF. The CDR3 DNA reads TGTGCCAGCGCTATCAACAGGAGAGGAAATTCACCCCTCCACTTT. The full variable domain, completed using reference TRBV2 and TRBJ1-6, is EPEVTQTPSHQVTQMGQEVILRCVPISNHLYFYWYRQILGQKVEFLVSFYNNEISEKSEIFDDQFSVERPDGSNFTLKIRSTKLEDSAMYFCASAINRRGNSPLHFGNGTRLTVT.

The genes are TRBV18 and TRBJ1-3; D not certain. Germline V gives CDR1 KGHSH, CDR2 LQKENI. CDR3 length: 12 residues. The V end was cut by 3 bases, the J end by 4 bases, with 4 bases between. The CDR3 loop is CASSPSGNTIYF. The CDR3, as DNA: TGTGCCAGCTCACCGTCCGGAAACACCATATATTTT.

The rearrangement links TRBV6-5 to TRBJ2-1, with 8 bases identical to TRBD1. Trimming removed 0 bases from V and 13 bases from J; junction bases left unmatched: 2. CDR3 length: 12 amino acids. Germline V gene sequence: CDR1 MNHEY, CDR2 SVGAGI. CDR3 nucleotides: TGTGCCAGCAGTTACTCCGGACAGGGTCAGTTCTTC. This gives the protein CASSYSGQGQFF.

The genes are TRBV7-6 and TRBJ2-7; 8 positions agree with TRBD1. Germline values: CDR1 SGHVS, CDR2 FNYEAQ. V was clipped by 5 bases and J by 5 bases; unmatched bases: 8. This CDR3 contains 14 residues. CDR3 sequence: CASSQDDRGHEQYF. The CDR3, as DNA: TGTGCCAGCAGCCAAGACGACAGGGGCCACGAGCAGTACTTC.

The chain recombines TRBV28 with TRBJ1-6; no reliable D call. V was cut by 5 bases and J by 0 bases, with 5 bases left in between. The length of the CDR3 is 14 residues. Germline loops: CDR1 MDHEN, CDR2 SYDVKM. CDR3 nucleotide sequence: TGTGCCAGCAGTCCGAGCTCCTATAATTCACCCCTCCACTTT. Translated, it gives CASSPSSYNSPLHF. Drawing the rest from reference TRBV28 and TRBJ1-6, the complete variable domain is DVKVTQSSRYLVKRTGEKVFLECVQDMDHENMFWYRQDPGLGLRLIYFSYDVKMKEKGDIPEGYSVSREKKERFSLILESASTNQTSMYLCASSPSSYNSPLHFGNGTRLTVT.

This sequence joins TRBV5-1 and TRBJ2-2; D is unresolved. Per germline, CDR1 SGHRS and CDR2 YFSETQ. CDR3 size: 12 residues. Trimming shortened V by 0 bases and J by 6 bases, and 3 bases separated the two germline ends. DNA of the CDR3: TGCGCCAGCAGCTTGGGGGCCGGGGAGCTGTTTTTT. It yields the protein CASSLGAGELFF.

A single count supports this clone. The chain combines TRBV12-3 or TRBV12-4 with TRBJ1-1; no firm D call. The CDR3 is made up of 13 amino acids. The V end lost 10 bases, the J end lost 1 base, and 13 bases lay between the germline ends. The CDR3 spells CATQGSQNTEAFF. The CDR3 DNA sequence: TGTGCCACCCAAGGGTCGCAGAACACTGAAGCTTTCTTT.

The V call is TRBV6-1, the J call TRBJ1-5; D gene uncertain. Germline CDR1 is MNHNS and CDR2 is SASEGT. The CDR3 consists of 13 residues. Trimming cost V 0 bases and J 5 bases, with 5 bases left between them. CDR3 sequence: CASSEAPDQPQHF. CDR3 nucleotide sequence: TGTGCCAGCAGTGAAGCGCCGGATCAGCCCCAGCATTTT.

This rearrangement joins TRBV5-1 to TRBJ2-1; no reliable D call. Germline CDR1 reads SGHRS; CDR2 reads YFSETQ. This CDR3 comprises 12 residues. V lost 4 bases to trimming and J lost 7 bases, with 9 bases between them. The CDR3 bases are TGCGCCAGCAGCCCAACAGTGAATGAGCAGTTCTTC. Translated: CASSPTVNEQFF.

This sequence joins TRBV11-3 and TRBJ2-3; TRBD1 matches 8 bases. The CDR3 runs 16 residues. With V trimmed by 4 bases and J by 0 bases, 6 bases remained unmatched. Germline loops: CDR1 SGHNT, CDR2 YENEEA. CDR3 bases: TGTGCCAGCAGCTCAAGAGGACAGGGTAGCACAGATACGCAGTATTTT. It encodes CASSSRGQGSTDTQYF. Full variable domain (remainder filled in from reference TRBV11-3 and TRBJ2-3): EAGVVQSPRYKIIEKKQPVAFWCNPISGHNTLYWYLQNLGQGPELLIRYENEEAVDDSQLPKDRFSAERLKGVDSTLKIQPAELGDSAVYLCASSSRGQGSTDTQYFGPGTRLTVL.

This clone showed up just once. The gene calls are TRBV30 and TRBJ1-3; D is uncertain. V shed 1 base and J shed 14 bases, with 21 bases lying between them. CDR1 and CDR2 (germline): GTSNPN, SVGIG (reference sequence). The CDR3 has 14 amino acids. The CDR3 nucleotides are TGTGCCTGGAGTGGGGCTAAGACCGCGGGAAGCGTATATTTT. Residues: CAWSGAKTAGSVYF.

V gene TRBV9 combines with J gene TRBJ1-3; perhaps TRBD1 as D (6 bases). The V end was cut by 7 bases, the J end by 2 bases, with 10 bases between. The CDR3 extends over 13 amino acids. Germline V gene sequence: CDR1 SGDLS, CDR2 YYNGEE. CDR3 amino acids: CASGGRAGNTIYF. The CDR3 DNA reads TGTGCCAGCGGGGGCAGGGCTGGAAACACCATATATTTT.

The rearrangement joins TRBV6-2 or TRBV6-3 to TRBJ1-6, with a possible D match to TRBD1 (5 bases). V gave up 2 bases and J gave up 7 bases, with 12 bases separating them. CDR3 size: 15 residues. Germline CDR1 is MNHEY and CDR2 is SVGEGT. CDR3 loop: CASSYQGRENSPLHF. The CDR3 DNA reads TGTGCCAGCAGTTACCAGGGACGCGAGAATTCACCCCTCCACTTT.

The gene calls are TRBV19 and TRBJ1-2; 8 bases map to TRBD1. Trimming took 5 bases from V and 4 from J; bases not matched to a gene: 18. In germline, CDR1 is LNHDA, CDR2 SQIVND (reference sequence). The CDR3 runs 18 residues. The CDR3 coding sequence is TGTGCCAGTAGTCAACGCAGGCACACGGGACAGGACCTCTATGGCTACACCTTC. Residues: CASSQRRHTGQDLYGYTF.